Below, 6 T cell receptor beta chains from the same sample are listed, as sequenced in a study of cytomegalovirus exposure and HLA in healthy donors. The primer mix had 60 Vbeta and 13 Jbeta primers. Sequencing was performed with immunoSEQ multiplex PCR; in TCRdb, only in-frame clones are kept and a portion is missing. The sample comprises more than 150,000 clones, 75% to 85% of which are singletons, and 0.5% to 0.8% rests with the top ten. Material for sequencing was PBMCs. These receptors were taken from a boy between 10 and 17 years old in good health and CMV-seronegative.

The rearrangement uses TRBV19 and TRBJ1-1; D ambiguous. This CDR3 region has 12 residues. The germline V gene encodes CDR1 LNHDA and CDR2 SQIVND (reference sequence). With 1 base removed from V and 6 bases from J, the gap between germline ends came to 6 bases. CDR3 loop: CASSIVASEAFF. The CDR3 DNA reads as TGTGCCAGTAGTATAGTGGCCTCTGAAGCTTTCTTT.

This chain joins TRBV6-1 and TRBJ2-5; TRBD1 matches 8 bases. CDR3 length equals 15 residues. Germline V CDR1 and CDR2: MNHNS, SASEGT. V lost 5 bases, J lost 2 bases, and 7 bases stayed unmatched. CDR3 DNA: TGTGCCAGCAGTTCAAGGGACAGGCTGCAAGAGACCCAGTACTTC. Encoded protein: CASSSRDRLQETQYF.

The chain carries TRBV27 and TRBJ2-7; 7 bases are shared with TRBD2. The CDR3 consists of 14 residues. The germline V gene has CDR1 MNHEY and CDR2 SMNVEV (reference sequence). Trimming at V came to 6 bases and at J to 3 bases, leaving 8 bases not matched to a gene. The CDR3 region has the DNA TGTGCCAGCAGGGTTGCTAGCGGCAGCTACGAGCAGTACTTC. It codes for CASRVASGSYEQYF.

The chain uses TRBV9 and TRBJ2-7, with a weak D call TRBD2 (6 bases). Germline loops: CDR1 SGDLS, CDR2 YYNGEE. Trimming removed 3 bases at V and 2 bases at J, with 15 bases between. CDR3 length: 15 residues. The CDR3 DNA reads TGTGCCAGCAGCGGGGGAGGAGGTGCCGCCTACGAGCAGTACTTC. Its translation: CASSGGGGAAYEQYF.

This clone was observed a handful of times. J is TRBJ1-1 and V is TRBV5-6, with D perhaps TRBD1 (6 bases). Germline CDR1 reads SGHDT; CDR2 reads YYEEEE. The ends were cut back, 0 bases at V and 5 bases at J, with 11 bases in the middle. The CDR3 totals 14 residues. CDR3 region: CASSLAPGETEAFF. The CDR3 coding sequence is TGTGCCAGCAGCTTGGCCCCAGGGGAAACTGAAGCTTTCTTT.

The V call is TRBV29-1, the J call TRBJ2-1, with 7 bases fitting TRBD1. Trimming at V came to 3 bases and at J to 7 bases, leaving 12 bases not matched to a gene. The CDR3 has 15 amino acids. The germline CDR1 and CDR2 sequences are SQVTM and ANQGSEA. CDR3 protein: CSVDIQGLNRNEQFF. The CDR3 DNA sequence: TGCAGCGTTGACATACAGGGGCTGAATCGTAATGAGCAGTTCTTC.